Following are 24 T cell receptor beta chains from one sample sequenced in a study of Ad26.COV2.S vaccination and SARS-CoV-2 variants. Treatment of the sample: some 20 received Ad26.COV2.S at low or high dose, single or two shots; roughly 5 received placebo; per-sample allocation not given. All samples were drawn on day 63, counting from the first vaccine or placebo injection. Assay used: immunoSEQ multiplex PCR; TCRdb lists only in-frame clones, some missing. Here the sample spans approximately 500,000 clones, around 90% being singletons. Sample: peripheral blood, taken in a trial of Ad26.COV2.S vaccine versus placebo. The receptors were gathered from a person between 18 and 65 years old who received the Ad26.COV2.S COVID-19 vaccine or a placebo.

V and J are TRBV5-4 and TRBJ2-7; D call uncertain. This CDR3 spans 12 amino acids. Germline CDR1 SGHNT, CDR2 YYREEE (reference sequence). Trimming shortened V by 0 bases and J by 6 bases, and 7 bases separated the two germline ends. CDR3 protein: CASSLGRAEQYF. CDR3 DNA sequence: TGTGCCAGCAGCTTGGGTCGGGCCGAGCAGTACTTC.

This chain links TRBV9 with TRBJ2-1; D not certain. The CDR3 extends over 15 amino acids. Trimming cost V 6 bases and J 2 bases, with 15 bases left between them. Germline values: CDR1 SGDLS, CDR2 YYNGEE. The CDR3 region is CASNSRPATYNEQFF. Written as DNA, the CDR3 is TGTGCCAGCAACTCCCGACCTGCAACCTACAATGAGCAGTTCTTC.

The chain combines TRBV18 with TRBJ2-7; no clear D. The CDR3 loop spans 12 amino acids. Germline V gene sequence: CDR1 KGHSH, CDR2 LQKENI. Trimming cost V 6 bases and J 3 bases, with 9 bases left between them. Here the CDR3 reads CASSQTDYEQYF. For the CDR3, the DNA is TGTGCCAGCTCTCAAACCGACTACGAGCAGTACTTC.

The chain combines TRBV6-4 with TRBJ1-6; 7 bases align to TRBD1. The V and J ends lost 6 bases and 7 bases, in that order; junction bases with no gene match: 3. The CDR3 runs to 13 residues. Germline lookup yields CDR1 MRHNA and CDR2 SNTAGT. The CDR3 bases are TGTGCCAGCAGGAGGGACAGCAATTCACCCCTCCACTTT. Translating gives CASRRDSNSPLHF.

The rearrangement links TRBV28 to TRBJ2-5, with D perhaps matching TRBD2 (7 bases). The CDR3 has 13 amino acids. Germline CDR1 reads MDHEN; CDR2 reads SYDVKM. V was pared by 10 bases and J by 4 bases, with 16 bases between. The CDR3 reads CATLGGARETQYF. CDR3 nucleotide sequence: TGTGCCACCTTAGGGGGGGCCCGAGAGACCCAGTACTTC.

The rearrangement links TRBV7-9 to TRBJ1-1, with D possibly TRBD1 on 6 matching bases. Germline CDR1 reads SEHNR; CDR2 reads FQNEAQ (reference sequence). The CDR3 runs to 13 residues. V lost 4 bases and J 6 bases, leaving 12 bases between the germline ends. DNA of the CDR3: TGTGCCAGCAGCTCTTCGGGGGGGCCTGAAGCTTTCTTT. Residues: CASSSSGGPEAFF.

This sequence joins TRBV2 and TRBJ2-7, with D possibly TRBD2 on 5 matching bases. Germline V lookup: CDR1 SNHLY, CDR2 FYNNEI. The CDR3 is 13 residues long. V lost 7 bases and J lost 0, with 10 bases in between. The CDR3, as DNA: TGTGCCAGCAACGGGGTGGGCTCCTACGAGCAGTACTTC. As protein: CASNGVGSYEQYF.

The chain combines TRBV28 with TRBJ1-2; tentatively, D is TRBD1 (6 bases). Deletions cut 5 bases from V and 5 bases from J, with 18 bases between. The CDR3 spans 15 residues. The germline V gene encodes CDR1 MDHEN and CDR2 SYDVKM. CDR3 DNA: TGTGCCAGCAGTCGCACAGGGAGGGGGTGGTATGGCTACACCTTC. The encoded protein is CASSRTGRGWYGYTF.

Concerning this clone: At one end, the junction sequence differs from germline, possibly due to a read error. The rearrangement joins TRBV7-7 to TRBJ2-1; 11 nucleotides align to TRBD2. The CDR3 is 18 residues long. The germline V gene has CDR1 SSHAT and CDR2 FNYEAQ (reference sequence). The CDR3 here is CASSAGLAGTFNYNEQFF. The CDR3 DNA sequence: TGTGCTAGCAGCGCAGGACTAGCGGGTACCTTTAACTACAATGAGCAGTTCTTC. Complete variable domain (other parts from reference TRBV7-7 and TRBJ2-1): GAGVSQSPRYKVTKRGQDVTLRCDPISSHATLYWYQQALGQGPEFLTYFNYEAQPDKSGLPSDRFSAERPEGSISTLTIQRTEQRDSAMYRCASSAGLAGTFNYNEQFFGPGTRLTVL.

The V gene is TRBV5-1, the J gene TRBJ1-3; D remains unclear. Germline loops: CDR1 SGHRS, CDR2 YFSETQ. Trimming cost V 0 bases and J 3 bases, with 10 bases left between them. CDR3 length: 15 amino acids. CDR3 amino acids: CASSLDGSNGNTIYF. Written as DNA, the CDR3 is TGCGCCAGCAGCTTGGACGGCTCAAATGGAAACACCATATATTTT.

The gene calls are TRBV6-2 or TRBV6-3 and TRBJ1-2, with a tentative D call TRBD1 (5 bases). The germline gives CDR1 MNHEY, CDR2 SVGEGT. V was cut by 0 bases and J by 6 bases, with 11 bases left in between. The CDR3 has 14 residues. CDR3 nucleotide sequence: TGTGCCAGCAGTTACTCGTTGGGGGTCAATGGCTACACCTTC. It encodes CASSYSLGVNGYTF.

V is TRBV7-2 and J is TRBJ1-5, with no clear D. This CDR3 spans 14 amino acids. Germline CDR1 SGHTA, CDR2 FQGNSA. Trimming took off 2 bases at V and 3 bases at J, with 8 bases between the two ends. CDR3 residues: CASSLTQVNQPQHF. The CDR3 DNA sequence: TGTGCCAGCAGCTTAACGCAGGTCAATCAGCCCCAGCATTTT. Complete variable domain (other parts from reference TRBV7-2 and TRBJ1-5): GAGVSQSPSNKVTEKGKDVELRCDPISGHTALYWYRQSLGQGLEFLIYFQGNSAPDKSGLPSDRFSAERTGGSVSTLTIQRTQQEDSAVYLCASSLTQVNQPQHFGDGTRLSIL.

This chain joins TRBV6-5 and TRBJ2-7, with 10 bases identical to TRBD1. The CDR3 is 13 amino acids. The germline V gene encodes CDR1 MNHEY and CDR2 SVGAGI. J gave up 5 bases and V 6 bases, and 4 bases lay outside the gene matches. The CDR3 reads CASSGTGENEQYF. The DNA for the CDR3 is TGTGCCAGCAGCGGGACAGGGGAGAACGAGCAGTACTTC.

The chain has TRBV20-1 and TRBJ2-7; D gene ambiguous. The germline gives CDR1 DFQATT, CDR2 SNEGSKA (reference sequence). V lost 7 bases, J lost 6 bases, and 13 bases lay in between. CDR3 length equals 11 residues. The CDR3 bases are TGCAGTGTAGAGGTGGTCACCGAGCAGTACTTC. It yields the protein CSVEVVTEQYF.

The table lists this clone with a count of one. This specimen includes other DNA sequences encoding the same CDR3. This rearrangement joins TRBV4-3 to TRBJ2-1; no definite D call. This CDR3 comprises 13 residues. Trimming stripped 1 base from V and 8 bases from J, with 9 bases between. Germline-derived CDR1 and CDR2 are LGHNA and YSLEER. DNA for the CDR3: TGCGCCAGCAGCCAAGGGTTGGGGTATGAGCAGTTCTTC. Encoded protein: CASSQGLGYEQFF.

The J gene is TRBJ2-1, the V gene TRBV28; the D gene is possibly TRBD2 (6 bases). Trimming shortened V by 2 bases and J by 8 bases, and 13 bases separated the two germline ends. Germline V gene lookup returns CDR1 MDHEN and CDR2 SYDVKM. This CDR3 has 14 amino acids. CDR3 loop: CASSLATSRHEQFF. The CDR3 DNA reads as TGTGCCAGCAGTTTAGCTACTAGCAGGCATGAGCAGTTCTTC.

This chain connects TRBV6-2 or TRBV6-3 to TRBJ2-1; possible D gene TRBD1, 6 bases. The CDR3 is 11 residues long. CDR1 is MNHEY and CDR2 is SVGEGT in the germline V gene. V gave up 2 bases and J gave up 10 bases, with 6 bases separating them. The CDR3 protein is CASSYGGEQFF. As DNA, the CDR3 is TGTGCCAGCAGTTACGGGGGCGAGCAGTTCTTC.

V gene TRBV29-1 combines with J gene TRBJ1-1, with D tentatively TRBD1 (6 bases). The V gene's germline CDR1 is SQVTM and CDR2 ANQGSEA. This CDR3 has 13 residues. V lost 0 bases and J lost 8, with 13 bases in between. The CDR3 loop reads CSVEDPDRKEAFF. Written as DNA, the CDR3 is TGCAGCGTTGAAGATCCGGACAGAAAAGAAGCTTTCTTT.

This clone was seen just once. The chain uses TRBV2 and TRBJ1-4; tentative D call: TRBD1 (5 bases). Trimming took 0 bases from V and 5 from J, leaving 10 bases between them. This CDR3 is built from 15 residues. Per germline, CDR1 SNHLY and CDR2 FYNNEI. CDR3 coding DNA: TGTGCCAGCAGTGAAGCGGGGGTTCAGAATGAAAAACTGTTTTTT. It yields the protein CASSEAGVQNEKLFF.

The CDR3 nucleotides read TGTGCCATACAACCCGGGACAGCAAACACCGGGGAGCTGTTTTTT. Its translation is CAIQPGTANTGELFF. The V gene is TRBV10-3, the J gene TRBJ2-2; 7 bases fit TRBD1. V was clipped by 9 bases and J by 2 bases; unmatched bases: 9. CDR3 length equals 15 residues. The germline V gene has CDR1 ENHRY and CDR2 SYGVKD.

A remark on this clone: Additional DNA sequences in this sample encode the identical CDR3. V and J are TRBV6-5 and TRBJ1-1, with D possibly being TRBD1 (5 bases). The CDR3 sequence is 14 residues long. The V gene's germline CDR1 is MNHEY and CDR2 SVGAGI. With 2 bases removed from V and 3 bases from J, the gap between germline ends came to 10 bases. The CDR3 spells CASSYGQGDTEAFF. The DNA of the CDR3 is TGTGCCAGCAGTTACGGGCAGGGCGACACTGAAGCTTTCTTT.

The V call is TRBV30, the J call TRBJ1-2; D unresolved. The CDR3 totals 14 residues. Germline V CDR1 and CDR2: GTSNPN, SVGIG (reference sequence). Trimming cost V 0 bases and J 4 bases, with 12 bases left between them. The CDR3 DNA follows: TGTGCCTGGAGTGTACCTGAGGGTAGCTATGGCTACACCTTC. This translates into CAWSVPEGSYGYTF.

This chain links TRBV2 with TRBJ2-2; D call uncertain. The CDR3 spans 16 residues. The V gene's germline CDR1 is SNHLY and CDR2 FYNNEI. Trimming removed 5 bases from V and 1 base from J, with 14 bases in between. The CDR3 loop reads CASSQMGVLNTGELFF. The DNA of the CDR3 is TGTGCCAGCAGTCAGATGGGTGTCTTGAACACCGGGGAGCTGTTTTTT.

The CDR3 nucleotides read TGTGCCAGCAGTTCCCCCGGCGGGAGTCGCACCGGGGAGCTGTTTTTT. Amino acid sequence: CASSSPGGSRTGELFF. The chain combines TRBV6-6 with TRBJ2-2; 7 bases align to TRBD2. The CDR3 extends over 16 amino acids. The junction had 9 bases not matched to a gene; V was cut back by 4 bases and J by 4 bases. From germline, CDR1 is MNHNY and CDR2 SVGAGI (reference sequence).